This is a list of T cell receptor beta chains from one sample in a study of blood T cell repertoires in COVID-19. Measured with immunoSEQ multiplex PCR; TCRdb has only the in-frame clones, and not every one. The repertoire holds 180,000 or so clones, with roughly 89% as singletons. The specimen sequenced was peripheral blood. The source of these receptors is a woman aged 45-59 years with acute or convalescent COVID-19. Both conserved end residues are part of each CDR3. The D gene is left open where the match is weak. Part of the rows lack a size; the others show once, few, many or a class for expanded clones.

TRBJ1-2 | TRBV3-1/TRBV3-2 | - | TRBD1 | CASSQGGTGAFYGYTF
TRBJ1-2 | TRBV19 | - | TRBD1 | CASSMPGGPFGYTF
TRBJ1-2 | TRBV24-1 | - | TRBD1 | CATSDPGTGGHYGYTF
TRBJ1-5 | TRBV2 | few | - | CASSGGRSNQPQHF
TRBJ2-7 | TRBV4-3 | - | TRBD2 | CASSQETAGDRYEQYF
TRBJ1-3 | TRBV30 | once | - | CAWSVRQKRNTIYF
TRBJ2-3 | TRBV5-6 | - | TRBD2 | CASSSLAGRSTDTQYF
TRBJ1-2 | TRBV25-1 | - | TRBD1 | CASSPRTGRVDGYTF
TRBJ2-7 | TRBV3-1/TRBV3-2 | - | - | CASSPTGQAYEQYF
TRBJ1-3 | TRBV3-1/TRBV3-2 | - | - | CASSQAGRSGNTIYF
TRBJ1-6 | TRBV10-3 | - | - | CAAQRGRDSPLHF
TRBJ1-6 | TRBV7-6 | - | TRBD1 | CASSAVDRAYSPLHF
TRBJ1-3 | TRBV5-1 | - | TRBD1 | CASSPRDSGTGNTIYF
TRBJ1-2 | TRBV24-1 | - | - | CATSGGYGYTF
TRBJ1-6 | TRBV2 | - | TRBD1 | CASGTENNSPLHF
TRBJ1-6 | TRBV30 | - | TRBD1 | CAVDRGNSPLHF
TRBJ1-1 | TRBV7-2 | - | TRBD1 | CASTDREGVGVVF
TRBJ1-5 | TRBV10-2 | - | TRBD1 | CASSGTGDQPQHF
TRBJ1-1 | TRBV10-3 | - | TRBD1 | CAISDQDRGGKTEAFF
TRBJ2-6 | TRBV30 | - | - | CAWSVRRTSSGANVLTF
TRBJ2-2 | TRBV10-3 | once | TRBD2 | CAISDQGQRLLAGGTGELFF
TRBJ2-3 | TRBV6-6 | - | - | CASSYSRQFTDTQYF
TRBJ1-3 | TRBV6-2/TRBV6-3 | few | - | CASSRSENPGNTIYF
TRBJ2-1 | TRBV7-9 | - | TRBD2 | CASSEGLASEQFF
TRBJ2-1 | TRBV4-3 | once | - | CASSQALPEVNEQFF
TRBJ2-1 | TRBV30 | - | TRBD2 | CAWGRGRDSNEQFF
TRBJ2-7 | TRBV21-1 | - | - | CASSKDRASYEQYF
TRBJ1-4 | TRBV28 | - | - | CASRGQTNEKLFF
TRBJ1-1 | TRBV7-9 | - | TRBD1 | CASSSRTGSTEAFF
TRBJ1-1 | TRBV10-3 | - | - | CAISESRGSTEAFF
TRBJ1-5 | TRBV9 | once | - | CASSVESQNSNQPQHF
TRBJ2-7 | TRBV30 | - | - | CAWSVPPQKYEQYF
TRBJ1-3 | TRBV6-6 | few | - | CASSYSSSGNTIYF
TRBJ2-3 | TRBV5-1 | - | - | CASSLILPHTDTQYF
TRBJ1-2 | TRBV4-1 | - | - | CASSAKDRAYGYTF
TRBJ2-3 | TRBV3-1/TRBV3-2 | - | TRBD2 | CASSQGRAGASTDTQYF
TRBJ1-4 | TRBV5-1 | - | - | CASSDEKREKLFF
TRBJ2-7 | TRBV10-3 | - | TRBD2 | CAARGTSGVDEQYF
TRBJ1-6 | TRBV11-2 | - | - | CASSIRGRGNSPLHF
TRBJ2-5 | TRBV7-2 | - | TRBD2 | CASSPSSGSETQYF
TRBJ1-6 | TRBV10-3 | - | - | CAISEDRYSPLHF
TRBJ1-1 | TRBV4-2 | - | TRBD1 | CASSQGQGLPEAFF
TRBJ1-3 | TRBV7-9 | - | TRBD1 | CASSQTGVGNTIYF
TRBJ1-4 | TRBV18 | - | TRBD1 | CASSPPGQGTEKLFF
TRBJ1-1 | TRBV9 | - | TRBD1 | CASSPLRGATEAFF
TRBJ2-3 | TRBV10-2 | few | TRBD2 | CASRDGGGTDTQYF
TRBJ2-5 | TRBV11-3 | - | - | CASSLRQTQETQYF
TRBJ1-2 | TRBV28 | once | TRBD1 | CASGDRNYGYTF
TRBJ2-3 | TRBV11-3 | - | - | CASSLDPRGVGTDTQYF
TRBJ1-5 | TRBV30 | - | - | CAWSRQDNQPQHF
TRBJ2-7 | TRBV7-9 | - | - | CASSSRGASYEQYF
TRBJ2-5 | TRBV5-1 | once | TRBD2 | CASSSLSGLAVGETQYF
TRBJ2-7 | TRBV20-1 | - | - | CSAGYRYEQYF
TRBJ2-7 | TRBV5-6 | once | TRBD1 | CASRGQGRSYEQYF
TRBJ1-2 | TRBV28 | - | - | CASSLGRGRQDGYTF
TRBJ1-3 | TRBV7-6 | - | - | CASSLGPPNSGNTIYF
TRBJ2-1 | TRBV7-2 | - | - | CASSSTRSSYNEQFF
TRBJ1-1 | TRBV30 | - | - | CAWTFGRGGVGTEAFF
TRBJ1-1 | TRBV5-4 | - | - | CASSLGGEVNTEAFF